The 5 T cell receptor beta chains given below trace back to one sample, sequenced in a study of T cell responses to AZD1222 COVID-19 vaccine. Some clones are missing from TCRdb's copy, which holds only in-frame ones; the method was immunoSEQ multiplex PCR. The table shows approximately 120,000 clones, with less than 90% occurring only once. The source material was peripheral blood, sampled on day 0 of AZD1222 vaccination. These receptors were collected from an adult in good health.

The rearrangement uses TRBV19 and TRBJ2-5; D might be TRBD2 (6 bases). Trimming cost V 6 bases and J 3 bases, with 14 bases left between them. This CDR3 region has 14 residues. Germline loops: CDR1 LNHDA, CDR2 SQIVND (reference sequence). The CDR3 bases are TGTGCCAGTAGCCCCGTTGTAGCGGAAGAGACCCAGTACTTC. Its protein product is CASSPVVAEETQYF.

V and J are TRBV5-6 and TRBJ1-2; D call uncertain. This CDR3 region has 15 residues. Germline V gene sequence: CDR1 SGHDT, CDR2 YYEEEE. V dropped 1 base and J dropped 4 bases, with 14 bases sitting between them. The DNA for the CDR3 is TGTGCCAGCAGCTTGTGGGGTGACGGCGGCTATGGCTACACCTTC. Amino acid sequence: CASSLWGDGGYGYTF.

The V and J genes are TRBV7-8 and TRBJ1-5; D is undetermined. Germline V gives CDR1 SGHVS, CDR2 FQNEAQ. The CDR3 has 16 residues. Trimming took 6 bases from V and 8 from J, leaving 23 bases between them. This CDR3 is CASRKEGGRQWEPQHF. DNA for the CDR3: TGTGCCAGCAGGAAAGAGGGTGGGCGGCAATGGGAGCCCCAGCATTTT.

The genes are TRBV7-2 and TRBJ2-5; possibly TRBD1 for D (6 bases). V was pared by 1 base and J by 3 bases, with 9 bases between. CDR3 length equals 14 residues. The germline gives CDR1 SGHTA, CDR2 FQGNSA. CDR3 amino acids: CASSLGPGEETQYF. As DNA, the CDR3 is TGTGCCAGCAGCTTAGGTCCAGGGGAAGAGACCCAGTACTTC.

This rearrangement joins TRBV12-3 or TRBV12-4 to TRBJ1-2, with 7 nucleotides matching TRBD1. CDR3 length equals 13 residues. V trimming: 6 bases; J trimming: 2 bases; junction bases outside the gene matches: 3. The CDR3 DNA reads as TGTGCCAGCAGCGGACAGGAGAACTATGGCTACACCTTC. Translation gives CASSGQENYGYTF.